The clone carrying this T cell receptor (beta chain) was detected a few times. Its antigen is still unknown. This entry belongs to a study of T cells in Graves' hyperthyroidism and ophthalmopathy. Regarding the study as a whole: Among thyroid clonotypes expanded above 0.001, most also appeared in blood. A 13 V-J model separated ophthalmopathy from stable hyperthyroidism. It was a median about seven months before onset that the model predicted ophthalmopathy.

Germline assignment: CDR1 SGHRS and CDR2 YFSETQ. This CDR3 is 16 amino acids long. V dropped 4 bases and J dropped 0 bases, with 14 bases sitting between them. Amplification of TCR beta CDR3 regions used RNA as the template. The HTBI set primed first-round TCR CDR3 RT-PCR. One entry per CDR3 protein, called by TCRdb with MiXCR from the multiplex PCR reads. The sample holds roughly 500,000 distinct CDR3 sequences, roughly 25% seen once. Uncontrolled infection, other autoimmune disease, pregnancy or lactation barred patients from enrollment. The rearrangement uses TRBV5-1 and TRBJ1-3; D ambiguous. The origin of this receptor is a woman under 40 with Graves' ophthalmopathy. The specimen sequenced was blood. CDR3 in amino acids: CASSALTGPSGNTIYF. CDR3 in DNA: TGCGCCAGCAGCGCCCTCACCGGACCCTCTGGAAACACCATATATTTT.